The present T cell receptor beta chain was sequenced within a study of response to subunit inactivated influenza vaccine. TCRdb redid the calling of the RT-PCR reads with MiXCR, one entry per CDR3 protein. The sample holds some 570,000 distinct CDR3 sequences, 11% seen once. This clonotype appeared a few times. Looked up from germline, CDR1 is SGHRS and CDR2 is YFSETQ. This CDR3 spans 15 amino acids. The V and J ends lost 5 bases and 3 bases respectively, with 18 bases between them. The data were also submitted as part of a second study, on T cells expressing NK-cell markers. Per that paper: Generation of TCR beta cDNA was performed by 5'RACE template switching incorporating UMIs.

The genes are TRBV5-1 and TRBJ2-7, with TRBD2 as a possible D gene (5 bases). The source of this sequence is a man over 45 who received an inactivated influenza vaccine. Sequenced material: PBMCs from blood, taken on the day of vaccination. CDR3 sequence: CASRRATNRNYEQYF. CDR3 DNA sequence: TGCGCCAGCAGGAGGGCGACGAATCGGAACTACGAGCAGTACTTC.